The 21 T cell receptor beta chains below all came from one sample that was sequenced in a study of regulatory T cells in long-lasting Graves disease. Researchers made TCR beta libraries by using iRepertoire HTBI primers and running Arm-PCR on CDR3 regions. Each CDR3 protein gets one entry after TCRdb re-called the multiplex PCR reads with MiXCR. Among 370,000 or so distinct CDR3 sequences listed, under 20% were seen once. Time point described: newly diagnosed GD, antithyroid drugs for less than 3 months. Preparation of the TCR library used RNA extracted from PBMCs. The same data also went into a second study, on T cells in Graves' hyperthyroidism and ophthalmopathy.

The starting material was peripheral blood mononuclear cells (PBMCs), obtained at new diagnosis, from a patient treated with antithyroid drugs. Receptors originate from a woman between 18 and 29 years old with Graves disease.

The genes are TRBV9 and TRBJ1-6; no clear D. Germline CDR1 reads SGDLS; CDR2 reads YYNGEE. This CDR3 contains 14 residues. Trimming removed 4 bases at V and 4 bases at J, with 9 bases between. For the CDR3, the DNA is TGTGCCAGCAGCCTCGGCCCTTATAATTCACCCCTCCACTTT. This translates into CASSLGPYNSPLHF.

This clonotype was seen a few times. The chain combines TRBV7-9 with TRBJ2-1; D tentatively reads TRBD1 or TRBD2 (6 bases each). In germline, CDR1 is SEHNR, CDR2 FQNEAQ (reference sequence). The germline V and J ends were trimmed by 7 bases and 7 bases, with 17 bases remaining between them. The CDR3 has 14 amino acids. The CDR3 loop reads CASTPPGARNEQFF. DNA for the CDR3: TGTGCCAGCACCCCACCGGGGGCCCGGAATGAGCAGTTCTTC.

The chain joins TRBV28 to TRBJ1-5; D possibly corresponds to TRBD1 (5 bases). Germline loops: CDR1 MDHEN, CDR2 SYDVKM. Trimming stripped 6 bases from V and 0 bases from J, with 12 bases between. CDR3 length: 15 residues. CDR3: CASSPHGGSNQPQHF. The DNA of the CDR3 is TGTGCCAGCAGCCCCCACGGGGGTAGCAATCAGCCCCAGCATTTT.

This clonotype was found many times. The chain recombines TRBV11-2 with TRBJ1-5; 7 bases are a match to TRBD1. CDR1 and CDR2 from the germline V gene are SGHAT and FQNNGV. CDR3 length: 12 residues. The V segment lost 5 bases and the J segment 5 bases; nucleotides outside the gene matches: 0. The DNA for the CDR3 is TGTGCCAGCAGCGGGACAGATCAGCCCCAGCATTTT. Residues: CASSGTDQPQHF. Drawing the rest from reference TRBV11-2 and TRBJ1-5, the complete variable domain is EAGVAQSPRYKIIEKRQSVAFWCNPISGHATLYWYQQILGQGPKLLIQFQNNGVVDDSQLPKDRFSAERLKGVDSTLKIQPAKLEDSAVYLCASSGTDQPQHFGDGTRLSIL.

This clonotype was detected ten times or more. A junction end diverges from the germline sequence, so it may reflect a read error. This chain links TRBV5-1 with TRBJ2-7; D is ambiguous. CDR3 size: 13 residues. The V gene's germline CDR1 is SGHRS and CDR2 YFSETQ. The CDR3 DNA sequence: TGTGCCAGCAGTCCGGGCATAACCTACGAGCAGTACTTC. Residues: CASSPGITYEQYF.

This clonotype was seen a handful of times. This chain links TRBV7-9 with TRBJ1-1; D unclear. The V gene lost 5 bases and the J gene lost 5 bases, with 12 bases spanning the gap. This CDR3 has 13 amino acids. Germline V gives CDR1 SEHNR, CDR2 FQNEAQ (reference sequence). The chain's CDR3 is CASSPGVATEAFF. The CDR3 bases are TGTGCCAGCAGCCCCGGAGTGGCGACTGAAGCTTTCTTT.

The sample holds many counts of this clonotype. The chain recombines TRBV2 with TRBJ2-2; 8 nucleotides match TRBD2. This CDR3 region has 18 residues. With V trimmed by 6 bases and J by 0 bases, 12 bases remained unmatched. In germline, CDR1 is SNHLY, CDR2 FYNNEI. CDR3 DNA: TGTGCCAGCAGCGGAAGCCGGGGGGGAGTTGCGAACACCGGGGAGCTGTTTTTT. Amino acids: CASSGSRGGVANTGELFF.

This clonotype showed up many times. V usage is TRBV27 and J usage is TRBJ2-3; D gene uncertain. The CDR3 is 16 amino acids. V lost 5 bases and J lost 1, with 16 bases in between. CDR1 and CDR2 (germline): MNHEY, SMNVEV (reference sequence). The CDR3 DNA follows: TGTGCCAGCAGTCTGGCGGCCCGGACGGGCACAGATACGCAGTATTTT. It is translated as CASSLAARTGTDTQYF.

The rearrangement links TRBV19 to TRBJ2-1, with D perhaps assigned TRBD1 or TRBD2 (5 bases each). CDR3 size: 13 residues. Trimming cost V 2 bases and J 6 bases, with 8 bases left between them. Germline V gene sequence: CDR1 LNHDA, CDR2 SQIVND (reference sequence). The DNA for the CDR3 is TGTGCCAGTAGTATATTCGGGGCCAATGAGCAGTTCTTC. This sequence encodes CASSIFGANEQFF. Variable domain in full (rest from reference TRBV19 and TRBJ2-1): DGGITQSPKYLFRKEGQNVTLSCEQNLNHDAMYWYRQDPGQGLRLIYYSQIVNDFQKGDIAEGYSVSREKKESFPLTVTSAQKNPTAFYLCASSIFGANEQFFGPGTRLTVL.

This clonotype was recorded a few times. The junction differs from germline at one of its ends, possibly a read error. The chain links TRBV9 to TRBJ2-2; 10 positions agree with TRBD1. The CDR3 totals 16 residues. The germline V gene encodes CDR1 SGDLS and CDR2 YYNGEE. This chain's CDR3 is CASRPYGQGGTGERFF. The CDR3 region has the DNA TGTGCCAGCAGGCCGTATGGACAGGGGGGCACCGGGGAGCGGTTTTTT.

The table lists this clonotype with a few counts. The chain carries TRBV6-2 or TRBV6-3 and TRBJ2-1; D perhaps matches TRBD1 (6 bases). This CDR3 contains 12 residues. Looked up from germline, CDR1 is MNHEY and CDR2 is SVGEGT. Trimming pared 6 bases from V and 10 bases from J, leaving 13 bases between. The CDR3 DNA sequence: TGTGCCAGCAGCCTACCAACAGGGGAGCAGTTCTTC. Its translation: CASSLPTGEQFF.

This clonotype was observed a few times. V is TRBV18 and J is TRBJ2-2, with D possibly TRBD2 on 6 matching bases. V was pared by 4 bases and J by 3 bases, with 21 bases between. CDR1 is KGHSH and CDR2 is LQKENI in the germline V gene. The CDR3 is 18 residues long. The CDR3 nucleotides read TGTGCCAGCTCACTGTATTGGGACTTAATAGGAGACACCGGGGAGCTGTTTTTT. It specifies CASSLYWDLIGDTGELFF.

This clonotype occurred many times. This chain uses TRBV2 with TRBJ2-7; D unresolved. The CDR3 is 12 amino acids. CDR1 is SNHLY and CDR2 is FYNNEI in the germline V gene. V was pared by 6 bases and J by 6 bases, with 12 bases between. The CDR3 reads CASSLSTSEQYF. The CDR3, as DNA: TGTGCCAGCAGCCTATCGACCTCCGAGCAGTACTTC.

A few counts support this clonotype. This chain uses TRBV29-1 with TRBJ2-1; 7 bases agree with TRBD1. Germline V gene sequence: CDR1 SQVTM, CDR2 ANQGSEA. The V and J ends lost 4 bases and 7 bases, in that order; junction bases with no gene match: 10. The CDR3 has 14 amino acids. The CDR3 loop is CSVVKGAVGNEQFF. The CDR3 nucleotides read TGCAGCGTTGTTAAGGGGGCGGTGGGGAATGAGCAGTTCTTC.

There are a few counts of this clonotype. The rearrangement uses TRBV28 and TRBJ2-3; D uncertain. CDR1 is MDHEN, CDR2 SYDVKM, per germline. The CDR3 is 10 residues long. The CDR3 DNA reads as TGTGCTTCCTTAAAAGATACGCAGTATTTT. It specifies CASLKDTQYF.

This chain connects TRBV9 to TRBJ2-6, with unresolved D. CDR1 is SGDLS and CDR2 is YYNGEE in the germline V gene. Trimming pared 0 bases from V and 4 bases from J, leaving 8 bases between. The CDR3 covers 15 residues. In DNA, the CDR3 is TGTGCCAGCAGCGTAGAAGACGGAGGGGCCAACGTCCTGACTTTC. Protein product: CASSVEDGGANVLTF.

This clonotype appeared a few times. The chain has TRBV6-2 or TRBV6-3 and TRBJ1-1; the D is unclear. Per the germline V gene, CDR1 is MNHEY and CDR2 is SVGEGT. Deletions cut 1 base from V and 1 base from J, with 7 bases between. This CDR3 has 14 residues. CDR3 coding DNA: TGTGCCAGCAGTTACTTTGCAGCGAACACTGAAGCTTTCTTT. Translation: CASSYFAANTEAFF.

Concerning this clonotype itself: Just one base apart from a much larger clone, this may be a read error. The chain is built from TRBV19 and TRBJ1-5, with TRBD1 identical over 9 bases. Unmatched junction bases numbered 7, after V lost 6 bases and J lost 4 bases. This CDR3 contains 15 residues. Germline lookup yields CDR1 LNHDA and CDR2 SQIVND (reference sequence). This chain's CDR3 is CASRGLGTGNQPQHF. The CDR3 nucleotides are TGTGCCAGTAGAGGATTGGGGACAGGGAATCAGCCCCAGCATTTT.

Worth noting for this clonotype: A read error may explain this, as a much larger clone is one base away. The conserved phenylalanine or tryptophan normally closing the CDR3 is absent here, so this likely arose from a read error. The chain couples TRBV9 to TRBJ2-3; D gene uncertain. The CDR3 is 13 residues long. Germline V gene sequence: CDR1 SGDLS, CDR2 YYNGEE. V dropped 0 bases and J dropped 5 bases, with 7 bases sitting between them. The CDR3 DNA reads TGTGCCAGCAGCGTAGGAGCCGAAGATACGCAGTATGTT. Encoded protein: CASSVGAEDTQYV.

On this clonotype: This is likely an artifact of a read error, given a far larger clone one base away. The chain has TRBV11-2 and TRBJ2-1; weak D call: TRBD1 (8 bases). The CDR3 consists of 13 residues. Trimming cost V 6 bases and J 11 bases, with 17 bases left between them. Germline lookup yields CDR1 SGHAT and CDR2 FQNNGV. CDR3 residues: CASRQGGGLKQFF. The CDR3 nucleotides are TGTGCCAGCAGACAGGGGGGGGGACTAAAGCAGTTCTTC.

This clonotype has ten or more counts. The CDR3 sequence is CASSSSGQAEETQYF. As DNA, the CDR3 is TGTGCCAGCAGCTCGTCCGGACAGGCAGAAGAGACCCAGTACTTC. The chain uses TRBV11-2 and TRBJ2-5, with 7 bases fitting TRBD1. In germline, CDR1 is SGHAT, CDR2 FQNNGV. The length of the CDR3 is 15 residues. Trimming at V came to 4 bases and at J to 3 bases, leaving 8 bases not matched to a gene.